One sample yielded the 18 T cell receptor beta chains listed below, sequenced in a study of blood T cell repertoires in COVID-19. Libraries were prepared by immunoSEQ multiplex PCR; TCRdb keeps only in-frame clonotypes and omits some of them. The top ten hold under 10% of the sample, which has approximately 200,000 clones, roughly 80% seen once. The specimen sequenced was peripheral blood. These receptors originate from a woman of 80 years or more with COVID-19, enrolled during active disease.

In regard to this clone: Other DNA sequences in the sample encode the same CDR3. V usage is TRBV9 and J usage is TRBJ2-7; the match to TRBD2 covers 9 bases. The ends lost 5 bases at V and 2 bases at J; junction bases unmatched: 2. CDR3 size: 13 residues. CDR1 and CDR2 from the germline V gene are SGDLS and YYNGEE. CDR3 bases: TGTGCCAGCAGTGCGGGAGGGCCCTACGAGCAGTACTTC. Protein sequence: CASSAGGPYEQYF.

Written as DNA, the CDR3 is TGCGCCAGCAGCTTAATGACATCGGGGGCTGAAGCTTTCTTT. Translated, it gives CASSLMTSGAEAFF. The V gene is TRBV5-1, the J gene TRBJ1-1; maybe TRBD1 (5 bases). The germline CDR1 and CDR2 sequences are SGHRS and YFSETQ. The CDR3 is made up of 14 amino acids. V was shortened by 2 bases and J by 6 bases, with 14 bases between the two germline ends. Full variable domain (outside the CDR3, taken from reference TRBV5-1 and TRBJ1-1): KAGVTQTPRYLIKTRGQQVTLSCSPISGHRSVSWYQQTPGQGLQFLFEYFSETQRNKGNFPGRFSGRQFSNSRSEMNVSTLELGDSALYLCASSLMTSGAEAFFGQGTRLTVV.

This clone occurred a few times. CDR3 DNA sequence: TGTGCCAGCAGCGGGAGGGGTGGCACAGATACGCAGTATTTT. Protein: CASSGRGGTDTQYF. The rearrangement uses TRBV7-9 and TRBJ2-3; 7 positions match TRBD2. CDR3 length: 14 amino acids. Trimming at V came to 5 bases and at J to 1 base, leaving 3 bases not matched to a gene. Germline V gene sequence: CDR1 SEHNR, CDR2 FQNEAQ (reference sequence).

The chain recombines TRBV4-1 with TRBJ2-5; TRBD2 agrees at 8 bases. Trimming at V came to 1 base and at J to 2 bases, leaving 6 bases not matched to a gene. The CDR3 spans 16 residues. CDR1 is MGHRA and CDR2 is YSYEKL in the germline V gene. The CDR3 loop is CASSQAPTSGQETQYF. CDR3 sequence (DNA): TGCGCCAGCAGCCAAGCCCCAACTAGCGGACAAGAGACCCAGTACTTC.

This clone was observed once. This chain uses TRBV5-1 with TRBJ1-1; TRBD1 aligns across 7 bases. CDR1 SGHRS and CDR2 YFSETQ come from the germline V gene. The CDR3 length is 15 residues. The trim removed 4 bases at V and 3 bases at J, leaving 9 bases unmatched. CDR3 DNA sequence: TGCGCCAGCAGCCTTATTACAGGGGCCGACACTGAAGCTTTCTTT. Residues: CASSLITGADTEAFF.

In its sample, this clone was seen a few times. V and J are TRBV6-5 and TRBJ2-7; TRBD1 agrees at 7 bases. V shed 6 bases and J 5 bases; nucleotides not matched to a gene: 10. Per the germline V gene, CDR1 is MNHEY and CDR2 is SVGAGI. The CDR3 is 14 residues long. CDR3 bases: TGTGCCAGCAGCCCCCGAGACAGGGACCACGAGCAGTACTTC. Amino acid sequence: CASSPRDRDHEQYF.

V and J are TRBV29-1 and TRBJ2-5; D is perhaps TRBD1 (6 bases). Between the trimmed V and J ends, which lost 6 bases and 5 bases, there was a span of 16 bases. The CDR3 covers 13 residues. Germline V gene data show CDR1 as SQVTM and CDR2 as ANQGSEA. Written as DNA, the CDR3 is TGCAGCGTCCAGGACAGCCGTCGGGAGACCCAGTACTTC. It specifies CSVQDSRRETQYF.

The chain employs TRBV24-1 and TRBJ2-1, with D possibly being TRBD2 (5 bases). Germline CDR1 is KGHDR and CDR2 is SFDVKD. CDR3 length: 15 residues. V was trimmed by 5 bases and J by 6 bases, leaving 16 bases between them. CDR3 bases: TGTGCCACCAGTGTTCCAGATGGGAGCGGCAATGAGCAGTTCTTC. Translated, it gives CATSVPDGSGNEQFF.

This clone has at least ten counts. The rearrangement uses TRBV7-9 and TRBJ2-3; D may be TRBD1 (6 bases). With 1 base removed from V and 4 bases from J, the gap between germline ends came to 15 bases. This CDR3 is 16 amino acids long. The germline V gene encodes CDR1 SEHNR and CDR2 FQNEAQ (reference sequence). CDR3 nucleotides: TGTGCCAGCAGCTTAGGTATTCAGGGGAAGGCAGATACGCAGTATTTT. It specifies CASSLGIQGKADTQYF.

The chain couples TRBV5-1 to TRBJ2-2; perhaps TRBD2 as D (6 bases). CDR3 length equals 13 residues. V lost 4 bases and J 3 bases, leaving 7 bases between the germline ends. In germline, CDR1 is SGHRS, CDR2 YFSETQ. The CDR3 bases are TGCGCCAGCAGCCCGGGGGACACCGGGGAGCTGTTTTTT. Translating it yields CASSPGDTGELFF.

With respect to this clone: One junction end disagrees with the germline gene, perhaps due to a read error. This sequence joins TRBV18 and TRBJ2-1; 10 bases are shared with TRBD2. Germline-derived CDR1 and CDR2 are KGHSH and LQKENI. The CDR3 spans 18 residues. CDR3 loop: CASSPPRALAGDYDEQFF. The CDR3 DNA sequence: TGTGCCAGCTCACCACCAAGGGCCCTAGCGGGAGACTACGATGAGCAGTTCTTC.

This chain joins TRBV4-1 and TRBJ2-2, with 8 bases fitting TRBD2. The germline CDR1 and CDR2 sequences are MGHRA and YSYEKL. After removal of 0 bases from V and 4 bases from J, the junction contained 4 bases not matched to a gene. The CDR3 loop spans 16 amino acids. The CDR3 region has the DNA TGCGCCAGCAGCCAAGATCACGGGGGGGCCACCGGGGAGCTGTTTTTT. This gives the protein CASSQDHGGATGELFF.

As for this clone: A read error may account for a junction end that differs from germline. The rearrangement links TRBV28 to TRBJ1-2; D is ambiguous. From germline, CDR1 is MDHEN and CDR2 SYDVKM. The CDR3 contains 14 residues. As DNA, the CDR3 is TGTGCCAGCAGCTCCGGAGGGAGCGACTATAGCTACACCTTC. Translating gives CASSSGGSDYSYTF.

V usage is TRBV6-6 and J usage is TRBJ1-5, with 9 nucleotides matching TRBD1. V shed 10 bases, J shed 5 bases, and the junction held 6 bases outside the gene matches. The CDR3 has 13 amino acids. Germline CDR1 and CDR2: MNHNY and SVGAGI (reference sequence). CDR3 protein: CATSTGGDQPQHF. CDR3 sequence (DNA): TGTGCCACCTCGACAGGGGGAGATCAGCCCCAGCATTTT.

The J gene is TRBJ1-5, the V gene TRBV6-6; TRBD1 aligns across 11 bases. Germline V gene data show CDR1 as MNHNY and CDR2 as SVGAGI (reference sequence). The CDR3 runs 15 residues. Trimming cost V 5 bases and J 7 bases; bases outside gene matches: 7. The CDR3 region is CASSRTGGGFQPQHF. As DNA, the CDR3 is TGTGCCAGCAGTCGGACAGGGGGCGGTTTCCAGCCCCAGCATTTT.

The genes are TRBV9 and TRBJ2-2; the match to TRBD1 covers 7 bases. Trimming took 4 bases from V and 6 from J; bases not matched to a gene: 9. This CDR3 spans 15 amino acids. Germline V gene lookup returns CDR1 SGDLS and CDR2 YYNGEE. The CDR3 loop is CASSPRQGTPGELFF. DNA of the CDR3: TGTGCCAGCAGCCCGCGACAGGGAACCCCCGGGGAGCTGTTTTTT.

The J gene is TRBJ2-5, the V gene TRBV5-1; D may be TRBD2 (7 bases). Germline CDR1 is SGHRS and CDR2 is YFSETQ. The V end was cut by 2 bases, the J end by 1 base, with 15 bases between. The CDR3 sequence is 16 residues long. CDR3 loop: CASSLRGAGFQETQYF. The CDR3 region has the DNA TGCGCCAGCAGCTTACGGGGGGCTGGTTTCCAAGAGACCCAGTACTTC.

The V call is TRBV18, the J call TRBJ1-1; TRBD1 is a possible D gene (6 bases). The CDR3 has 14 amino acids. Per the germline V gene, CDR1 is KGHSH and CDR2 is LQKENI. Trimming cost V 2 bases and J 3 bases, with 10 bases left between them. The CDR3 DNA reads TGTGCCAGCTCACCAGGGAGGGGGGACACTGAAGCTTTCTTT. The encoded protein is CASSPGRGDTEAFF.